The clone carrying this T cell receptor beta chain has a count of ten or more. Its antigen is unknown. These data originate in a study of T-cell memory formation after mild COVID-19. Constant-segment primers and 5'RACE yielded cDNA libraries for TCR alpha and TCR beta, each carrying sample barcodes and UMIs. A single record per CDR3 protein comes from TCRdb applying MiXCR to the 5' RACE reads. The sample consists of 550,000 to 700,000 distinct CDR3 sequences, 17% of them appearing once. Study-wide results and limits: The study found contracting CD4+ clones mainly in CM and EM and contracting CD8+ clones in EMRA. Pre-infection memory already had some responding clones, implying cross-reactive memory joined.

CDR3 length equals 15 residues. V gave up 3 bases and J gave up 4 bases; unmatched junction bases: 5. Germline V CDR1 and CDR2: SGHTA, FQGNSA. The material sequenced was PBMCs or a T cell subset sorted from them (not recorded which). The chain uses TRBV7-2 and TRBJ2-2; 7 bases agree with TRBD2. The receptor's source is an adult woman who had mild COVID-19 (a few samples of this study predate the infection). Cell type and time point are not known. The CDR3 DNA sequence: TGTGCCAGCAGCTTGCGGCTAGCGGCCACCGGGGAGCTGTTTTTT. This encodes CASSLRLAATGELFF.